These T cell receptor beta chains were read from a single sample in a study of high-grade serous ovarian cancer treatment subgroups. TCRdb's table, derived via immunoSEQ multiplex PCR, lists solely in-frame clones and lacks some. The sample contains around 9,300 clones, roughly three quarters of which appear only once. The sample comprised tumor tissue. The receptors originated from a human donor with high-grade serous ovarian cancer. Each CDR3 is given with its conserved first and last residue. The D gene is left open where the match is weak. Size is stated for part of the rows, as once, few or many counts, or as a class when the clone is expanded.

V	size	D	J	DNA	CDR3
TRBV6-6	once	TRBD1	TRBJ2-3	TGTGCCAGCAGCGACAGGGGGCAATCCACAGATACGCAGTATTTT	CASSDRGQSTDTQYF
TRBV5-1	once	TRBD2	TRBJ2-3	TGCGCCAGCAGCTTGCAGCGGGGGGGCCAAGATACGCAGTATTTT	CASSLQRGGQDTQYF
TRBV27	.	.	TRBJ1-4	TGTGCCAGCAGTTTATTCTTTCCAGGGGAAAGGAGTGAAAAACTGTTTTTT	CASSLFFPGERSEKLFF
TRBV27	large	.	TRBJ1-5	TGTGCCAGCAAAGGACAGAATTATAGCAATCAGCCCCAGCATTTT	CASKGQNYSNQPQHF
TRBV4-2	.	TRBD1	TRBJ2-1	TGTGCCAGCAGCCAGGGACAGGGCCCGTACAATGAGCAGTTCTTC	CASSQGQGPYNEQFF
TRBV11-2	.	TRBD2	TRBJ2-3	TGTGCCAGCAGCACCCGCGGGAGGCGGGCGACGGATCGCACAGATACGCAGTATTTT	CASSTRGRRATDRTDTQYF
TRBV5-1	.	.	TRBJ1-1	TGCGCCAGCAGGCCCCGGGAGAACACTGAAGCTTTCTTT	CASRPRENTEAFF
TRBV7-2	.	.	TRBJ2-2	TGTGCCAGCAGCAACAGGGTTCGGAACACCGGGGAGCTGTTTTTT	CASSNRVRNTGELFF
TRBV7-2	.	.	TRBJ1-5	TGTGCCAGCAGCGCTCGCCGGGATCAGCCCCAGCATTTT	CASSARRDQPQHF
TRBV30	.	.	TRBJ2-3	TGTGCCTGGAGTCCGGGGGCAGATACGCAGTATTTT	CAWSPGADTQYF